This TCR beta chain derives from a study of shared clonotypes between healthy human individuals. Measured with immunoSEQ multiplex PCR; TCRdb has only the in-frame clones, and not every one. The sample carries 550,000 to 700,000 clones, roughly 73% recorded once. There are 13 residues in the CDR3. Germline CDR1 is MNHEY and CDR2 is SMNVEV (reference sequence). With 7 bases removed from V and 1 base from J, the gap between germline ends came to 10 bases. General study findings and limits: A handful of donors showed sharing of approximately 5% of naive CD4 clonotypes. The four-donor shared clonotypes exceeded non-shared clonotypes in generation probability, with non-shared ones scoring lower.

The study drew its donors from healthy HIV-negative adults without recent acute infections or vaccinations. Concerning this clone itself: Its antigen remains unidentified.

Input material: memory CD4+ T cells sorted from blood. Subset described: CD45RA-negative fraction. This clonotype was sampled from a woman younger than 45 in good health. The chain has TRBV27 and TRBJ1-1; D might be TRBD1 (5 bases). CDR3 DNA sequence: TGTGCCAGCAAAAAGGGGACGAACACTGAAGCTTTCTTT. It yields the protein CASKKGTNTEAFF.